This passage covers 29 T cell receptor beta chains from one sample sequenced in a study of cytomegalovirus exposure and HLA in healthy donors. The PCR had 60 Vbeta and 13 Jbeta primers. TCRdb's table, derived via immunoSEQ multiplex PCR, lists solely in-frame clones and lacks some. The top ten clones hold 12% of a sample with about 120,000 clones, about 75% of them seen once. The material sequenced was PBMCs. The receptors here all came from a middle-aged woman in good health and CMV-seropositive.

The rearrangement joins TRBV4-2 to TRBJ1-1, with 7 bases matching TRBD1. The V gene end was trimmed by 3 bases and the J gene end by 0 bases; junction bases not matched to a gene: 1. The CDR3 is 14 residues long. Germline loops: CDR1 LGHNA, CDR2 YNFKEQ. The CDR3 sequence: CASSQGQLNTEAFF. CDR3 nucleotides: TGTGCCAGCAGCCAGGGACAGCTGAACACTGAAGCTTTCTTT.

In nucleotides, the CDR3 is TGTGCCAGCAGCCAAGATAGGAAGACCGGGACATATGGTGTGAACACTGAAGCTTTCTTT. Its translation: CASSQDRKTGTYGVNTEAFF. The V and J genes are TRBV14 and TRBJ1-1, with D possibly matching TRBD1 (6 bases). The CDR3 runs 20 residues. Trimming cost V 0 bases and J 0 bases, with 23 bases left between them. CDR1 SGHDN and CDR2 FVKESK come from the germline V gene.

This clone has only a few counts. J is TRBJ1-4 and V is TRBV5-4; no definite D call. The CDR3 contains 12 residues. Trimming removed 3 bases from V and 7 bases from J, with 7 bases in between. Germline V CDR1 and CDR2: SGHNT, YYREEE (reference sequence). The CDR3: CASSYFGEKLFF. For the CDR3, the DNA is TGTGCCAGCAGCTATTTCGGTGAAAAACTGTTTTTT.

This chain connects TRBV2 to TRBJ1-2; D is unresolved. The CDR3 is 16 residues long. Trimming took off 5 bases at V and 2 bases at J, with 18 bases between the two ends. Germline CDR1 SNHLY, CDR2 FYNNEI. The CDR3 reads CASSSSRRQENYGYTF. In DNA form, the CDR3 reads TGTGCCAGCAGTTCCTCTCGGAGGCAGGAAAACTATGGCTACACCTTC.

The gene calls are TRBV5-1 and TRBJ2-7, with TRBD2 as a possible D gene (6 bases). The CDR3 has 15 residues. Germline CDR1 is SGHRS and CDR2 is YFSETQ. The V end lost 0 bases, the J end lost 2 bases, and 12 bases lay between the germline ends. This chain's CDR3 is CASSLGAGSTYEQYF. For the CDR3, the DNA is TGCGCCAGCAGCTTGGGGGCGGGGAGCACCTACGAGCAGTACTTC.

The chain employs TRBV7-2 and TRBJ1-5, with D uncertain. Trimming cost V 0 bases and J 7 bases, with 19 bases left between them. The length of the CDR3 is 17 residues. CDR1 SGHTA and CDR2 FQGNSA come from the germline V gene. The CDR3 here is CASSLALGGRAGQPQHF. DNA of the CDR3: TGTGCCAGCAGCTTAGCGCTGGGAGGGCGCGCGGGGCAGCCCCAGCATTTT.

The chain uses TRBV2 and TRBJ2-7, with D tentatively TRBD1 (5 bases). With 3 bases removed from V and 2 bases from J, the gap between germline ends came to 14 bases. Germline CDR1 reads SNHLY; CDR2 reads FYNNEI. This CDR3 spans 15 amino acids. The CDR3 protein is CASSDLYPGTYEQYF. CDR3 sequence (DNA): TGTGCCAGCAGTGATTTGTACCCAGGGACCTACGAGCAGTACTTC.

The chain carries TRBV5-6 and TRBJ2-7; maybe TRBD2 (6 bases). The CDR3 runs 13 residues. Deletions cut 0 bases from V and 3 bases from J, with 7 bases between. The germline CDR1 and CDR2 sequences are SGHDT and YYEEEE. The CDR3 protein is CASSLGGVYEQYF. The CDR3 DNA is TGTGCCAGCAGCTTGGGGGGGGTCTACGAGCAGTACTTC.

A single count supports this clone. V is TRBV5-1 and J is TRBJ2-5, with D possibly TRBD2 on 6 matching bases. The V and J ends lost 4 bases and 5 bases respectively, with 12 bases between them. In germline, CDR1 is SGHRS, CDR2 YFSETQ. The CDR3 extends over 13 amino acids. For the CDR3, the DNA is TGCGCCAGCAGCCGTGGGGACTCCGAGACCCAGTACTTC. Its protein is CASSRGDSETQYF. The full variable domain, with the rest looked up from reference TRBV5-1 and TRBJ2-5, is KAGVTQTPRYLIKTRGQQVTLSCSPISGHRSVSWYQQTPGQGLQFLFEYFSETQRNKGNFPGRFSGRQFSNSRSEMNVSTLELGDSALYLCASSRGDSETQYFGPGTRLLVL.

Regarding this clone: The sample holds other DNA sequences that translate to the same CDR3. The chain links TRBV11-2 to TRBJ2-5; tentatively, D is TRBD2 (6 bases). The germline V gene has CDR1 SGHAT and CDR2 FQNNGV. Trimming stripped 5 bases from V and 0 bases from J, with 13 bases between. The CDR3 has 15 amino acids. In nucleotides, the CDR3 is TGTGCCAGCAGCGCCGGACTATCGTACCAAGAGACCCAGTACTTC. As protein: CASSAGLSYQETQYF.

This clone has at least ten counts. The J gene is TRBJ1-2, the V gene TRBV7-9, with D possibly being TRBD1 (5 bases). Trimming pared 5 bases from V and 4 bases from J, leaving 14 bases between. CDR1 is SEHNR and CDR2 is FQNEAQ in the germline V gene (reference sequence). The CDR3 length is 14 residues. This chain's CDR3 is CASSLGQPTYGYTF. The CDR3 DNA follows: TGTGCCAGCAGCCTAGGACAACCGACCTATGGCTACACCTTC.

This clone was observed a single time. The chain carries TRBV4-1 and TRBJ2-1, with TRBD2 matching 8 bases. The V segment lost 3 bases and the J segment 3 bases; nucleotides outside the gene matches: 4. Germline CDR1 reads MGHRA; CDR2 reads YSYEKL. The CDR3 extends over 15 amino acids. The CDR3 DNA reads as TGCGCCAGCAGCCACCGCGGGGGGTTCTACAATGAGCAGTTCTTC. It translates to CASSHRGGFYNEQFF.

Here the CDR3 DNA reads TGTGCCAGCTCATTAGTCGGAGGGACCTCCACCTACGAGCAGTACTTC. Translated, it gives CASSLVGGTSTYEQYF. The rearrangement joins TRBV18 to TRBJ2-7; D is perhaps TRBD2 (6 bases). The germline V gene has CDR1 KGHSH and CDR2 LQKENI. The V end was cut by 5 bases, the J end by 2 bases, with 19 bases between. This CDR3 contains 16 residues. Drawing the rest from reference TRBV18 and TRBJ2-7, the complete variable domain is NAGVMQNPRHLVRRRGQEARLRCSPMKGHSHVYWYRQLPEEGLKFMVYLQKENIIDESGMPKERFSAEFPKEGPSILRIQQVVRGDSAAYFCASSLVGGTSTYEQYFGPGTRLTVT.

In this sample, this clone turned up a few times. The V call is TRBV18, the J call TRBJ2-2; TRBD1 matches 7 bases. Germline V gene lookup returns CDR1 KGHSH and CDR2 LQKENI. The CDR3 length is 16 residues. V was pared by 2 bases and J by 0 bases, with 3 bases of the junction left unmatched. CDR3 nucleotides: TGTGCCAGCTCACCAAACGACAGGGCGAACACCGGGGAGCTGTTTTTT. Encoded protein: CASSPNDRANTGELFF.

Only a few counts were recorded for this clone. V gene TRBV4-1 combines with J gene TRBJ2-7, with a possible D match to TRBD2 (5 bases). The V end was cut by 5 bases, the J end by 4 bases, with 15 bases between. Looked up from germline, CDR1 is MGHRA and CDR2 is YSYEKL. The CDR3 has 14 residues. The CDR3, as DNA: TGCGCCAGCAGCACCCTCCGGGAATCATACGAGCAGTACTTC. Translated: CASSTLRESYEQYF.

This rearrangement joins TRBV6-1 to TRBJ1-5; tentative D call: TRBD1 (6 bases). The CDR3 loop spans 15 amino acids. Per the germline V gene, CDR1 is MNHNS and CDR2 is SASEGT. The germline V and J ends were trimmed by 1 base and 3 bases, with 10 bases remaining between them. The DNA for the CDR3 is TGTGCCAGCAGTGAAGGACAGGTGAACAATCAGCCCCAGCATTTT. This encodes CASSEGQVNNQPQHF.

The chain's CDR3 is CASSIKALNQPQHF. The CDR3 bases are TGTGCCAGTAGTATTAAAGCCCTTAATCAGCCCCAGCATTTT. This rearrangement joins TRBV19 to TRBJ1-5, with unresolved D. V shed 3 bases and J shed 4 bases, with 10 bases lying between them. Germline CDR1 and CDR2: LNHDA and SQIVND (reference sequence). The CDR3 loop spans 14 amino acids. Looking up the rest from reference TRBV19 and TRBJ1-5 gives the full variable domain: DGGITQSPKYLFRKEGQNVTLSCEQNLNHDAMYWYRQDPGQGLRLIYYSQIVNDFQKGDIAEGYSVSREKKESFPLTVTSAQKNPTAFYLCASSIKALNQPQHFGDGTRLSIL.

The rearrangement links TRBV5-4 to TRBJ2-5; 10 bases are shared with TRBD2. The CDR3 loop spans 16 amino acids. The germline CDR1 and CDR2 sequences are SGHNT and YYREEE (reference sequence). The V gene end was trimmed by 0 bases and the J gene end by 2 bases; junction bases not matched to a gene: 4. The CDR3 reads CASSLGSGGLQETQYF. The DNA of the CDR3 is TGTGCCAGCAGCTTGGGTAGCGGGGGGCTACAAGAGACCCAGTACTTC.

This chain's CDR3 is CASSLGWRAGSFNSPLHF. The DNA of the CDR3 is TGTGCCAGCAGTTTAGGTTGGCGAGCGGGCAGTTTTAATTCACCCCTCCACTTT. The V gene is TRBV27, the J gene TRBJ1-6; D not certain. CDR1 is MNHEY, CDR2 SMNVEV, per germline (reference sequence). V shed 2 bases and J shed 6 bases, with 20 bases lying between them. The CDR3 sequence is 18 residues long.

This clone was seen only a few times. This chain uses TRBV9 with TRBJ2-1, with TRBD1 as a possible D gene (6 bases). Trimming shortened V by 3 bases and J by 4 bases, and 14 bases separated the two germline ends. From germline, CDR1 is SGDLS and CDR2 YYNGEE. This CDR3 spans 15 amino acids. DNA of the CDR3: TGTGCCAGCAGCGCCGAAGGGGGAACTTACAATGAGCAGTTCTTC. It translates to CASSAEGGTYNEQFF.

Here the CDR3 DNA reads TGTGCGTGGGGAGTGAACTCTGGAAACACCATATATTTT. Its translation is CAWGVNSGNTIYF. This chain connects TRBV30 to TRBJ1-3; no reliable D call. Germline V CDR1 and CDR2: GTSNPN, SVGIG (reference sequence). The CDR3 sequence is 13 residues long.

The rearrangement uses TRBV5-4 and TRBJ2-5; no clear D gene. Deletions cut 0 bases from V and 3 bases from J, with 6 bases between. Germline V gene data show CDR1 as SGHNT and CDR2 as YYREEE (reference sequence). The CDR3 is 13 residues long. The CDR3 spells CASSLVHEETQYF. Written as DNA, the CDR3 is TGTGCCAGCAGCTTGGTACATGAAGAGACCCAGTACTTC.

This chain links TRBV5-4 with TRBJ2-3; 7 bases fit TRBD1. The CDR3 runs to 16 residues. Germline lookup yields CDR1 SGHNT and CDR2 YYREEE (reference sequence). The V gene end was trimmed by 1 base and the J gene end by 1 base; junction bases not matched to a gene: 6. CDR3 in amino acids: CASSLNRGAGTDTQYF. In nucleotides, the CDR3 is TGTGCCAGCAGCTTGAACAGGGGCGCGGGCACAGATACGCAGTATTTT. Looking up the rest from reference TRBV5-4 and TRBJ2-3 gives the full variable domain: ETGVTQSPTHLIKTRGQQVTLRCSSQSGHNTVSWYQQALGQGPQFIFQYYREEENGRGNFPPRFSGLQFPNYSSELNVNALELDDSALYLCASSLNRGAGTDTQYFGPGTRLTVL.

This sequence joins TRBV4-1 and TRBJ1-6; 7 bases are shared with TRBD1. The germline V gene encodes CDR1 MGHRA and CDR2 YSYEKL. V lost 1 base, J lost 4 bases, and 10 bases stayed unmatched. The CDR3 covers 18 residues. CDR3 residues: CASSQVRQGLPYNSPLHF. The CDR3 DNA is TGCGCCAGCAGCCAAGTTCGACAGGGCCTCCCTTATAATTCACCCCTCCACTTT.

This sequence joins TRBV6-5 and TRBJ1-2, with TRBD1 identical over 9 bases. The CDR3 runs to 14 residues. Trimming cost V 6 bases and J 4 bases; bases outside gene matches: 6. The germline CDR1 and CDR2 sequences are MNHEY and SVGAGI. The DNA for the CDR3 is TGTGCCAGCAGACTCGGACAGGGGAGCTATGGCTACACCTTC. Its protein is CASRLGQGSYGYTF.

V usage is TRBV5-1 and J usage is TRBJ2-7, with D possibly being TRBD2 (6 bases). Trimming left V 4 bases short and J 6 bases short, with 23 bases between. The CDR3 runs 16 residues. Germline lookup yields CDR1 SGHRS and CDR2 YFSETQ. In DNA form, the CDR3 reads TGCGCCAGCAGCACGGCCGGGAGCCCCCGAGTCGGCGAGCAGTACTTC. Its translation: CASSTAGSPRVGEQYF.

This chain joins TRBV28 and TRBJ2-3; D gene ambiguous. From germline, CDR1 is MDHEN and CDR2 SYDVKM. The CDR3 consists of 13 residues. Trimming shortened V by 5 bases and J by 0 bases, and 6 bases separated the two germline ends. CDR3 region: CASSPSSTDTQYF. The DNA of the CDR3 is TGTGCCAGCAGTCCGAGTAGCACAGATACGCAGTATTTT.

V and J are TRBV7-2 and TRBJ2-1; TRBD2 agrees at 12 bases. CDR1 and CDR2 (germline): SGHTA, FQGNSA. With 6 bases clipped from V and 7 bases from J, the junction kept 7 bases outside the gene matches. The CDR3 length is 15 residues. This CDR3 is CASSPTSGGGNEQFF. The CDR3 nucleotides are TGTGCCAGCAGTCCGACTAGCGGGGGTGGGAATGAGCAGTTCTTC.

The chain has TRBV30 and TRBJ2-7; tentative D call: TRBD2 (6 bases). With 1 base removed from V and 6 bases from J, the gap between germline ends came to 16 bases. Germline CDR1 and CDR2: GTSNPN and SVGIG (reference sequence). CDR3 length: 14 amino acids. The CDR3 loop reads CAWSGRNLRGEQYF. The CDR3 DNA follows: TGTGCCTGGAGTGGGAGAAATTTGCGGGGCGAGCAGTACTTC. Full variable domain (rest looked up from reference TRBV30 and TRBJ2-7): SQTIHQWPATLVQPVGSPLSLECTVEGTSNPNLYWYRQAAGRGLQLLFYSVGIGQISSEVPQNLSASRPQDRQFILSSKKLLLSDSGFYLCAWSGRNLRGEQYFGPGTRLTVT.